Below are 12 T cell receptor beta chains sequenced from a single sample in a study of cytomegalovirus exposure and HLA in healthy donors. In the PCR, 60 Vbeta and 13 Jbeta primers were used. Sequencing was performed with immunoSEQ multiplex PCR; in TCRdb, only in-frame clones are kept and a portion is missing. In the table there are under 200,000 clones, about four fifths of which are singletons. What was sequenced was PBMCs. Every receptor here comes from a young woman in good health and CMV-seropositive.

The chain recombines TRBV27 with TRBJ1-2, with 12 nucleotides matching TRBD1. Per the germline V gene, CDR1 is MNHEY and CDR2 is SMNVEV (reference sequence). The length of the CDR3 is 15 residues. The junction had 7 bases not matched to a gene; V was cut back by 3 bases and J by 8 bases. In DNA, the CDR3 is TGTGCCAGCAGTTTTTCGGGACAGGGGGCGCCCGGCTACACCTTC. Protein product: CASSFSGQGAPGYTF.

This chain connects TRBV5-1 to TRBJ2-3; 8 nucleotides line up with TRBD1. Looked up from germline, CDR1 is SGHRS and CDR2 is YFSETQ. The CDR3 is 17 residues long. Losses at the gene ends were 4 bases for V and 0 bases for J; bases not matched to a gene: 10. The CDR3 here is CASSHRQGTSSTDTQYF. CDR3 DNA sequence: TGCGCCAGCAGCCACCGACAGGGGACCTCTAGCACAGATACGCAGTATTTT. The whole variable domain, remainder taken from reference TRBV5-1 and TRBJ2-3, is KAGVTQTPRYLIKTRGQQVTLSCSPISGHRSVSWYQQTPGQGLQFLFEYFSETQRNKGNFPGRFSGRQFSNSRSEMNVSTLELGDSALYLCASSHRQGTSSTDTQYFGPGTRLTVL.

This chain connects TRBV5-1 to TRBJ1-1; D may be TRBD1 (5 bases). Trimming took 4 bases from V and 1 from J, leaving 11 bases between them. The CDR3 loop spans 14 amino acids. Germline CDR1 reads SGHRS; CDR2 reads YFSETQ. Written as DNA, the CDR3 is TGCGCCAGCAGCCTGCTCACAGGGAACACTGAAGCTTTCTTT. Its protein is CASSLLTGNTEAFF. Full variable domain (rest looked up from reference TRBV5-1 and TRBJ1-1): KAGVTQTPRYLIKTRGQQVTLSCSPISGHRSVSWYQQTPGQGLQFLFEYFSETQRNKGNFPGRFSGRQFSNSRSEMNVSTLELGDSALYLCASSLLTGNTEAFFGQGTRLTVV.

V is TRBV6-5 and J is TRBJ1-1; no clear D gene. Germline V gene sequence: CDR1 MNHEY, CDR2 SVGAGI. The CDR3 contains 15 residues. Trimming pared 6 bases from V and 0 bases from J, leaving 14 bases between. This CDR3 is CASRALEGMNTEAFF. CDR3 DNA sequence: TGTGCCAGCAGGGCTCTAGAGGGCATGAACACTGAAGCTTTCTTT.

This chain links TRBV19 with TRBJ1-2; 9 bases agree with TRBD1. The CDR3 spans 17 residues. From germline, CDR1 is LNHDA and CDR2 SQIVND (reference sequence). J lost 5 bases, V lost 5 bases, and 15 bases had no gene match. DNA for the CDR3: TGTGCCAGTAGTGGATGGGCCGGGACAGGGATCAATTATGGCTACACCTTC. Translating it yields CASSGWAGTGINYGYTF.

The chain carries TRBV11-3 and TRBJ2-3; 7 bases align to TRBD1. V gave up 5 bases and J gave up 4 bases; unmatched junction bases: 9. From germline, CDR1 is SGHNT and CDR2 YENEEA. This CDR3 region has 15 residues. CDR3: CASSVLGGWADTQYF. The CDR3, as DNA: TGTGCCAGCAGCGTACTAGGGGGCTGGGCAGATACGCAGTATTTT. Combining the CDR3 with reference TRBV11-3 and TRBJ2-3 gives the whole variable domain EAGVVQSPRYKIIEKKQPVAFWCNPISGHNTLYWYLQNLGQGPELLIRYENEEAVDDSQLPKDRFSAERLKGVDSTLKIQPAELGDSAVYLCASSVLGGWADTQYFGPGTRLTVL.

The genes are TRBV2 and TRBJ2-1; a possible D gene is TRBD2 (5 bases). The V and J ends lost 11 bases and 9 bases respectively, with 17 bases between them. CDR1 is SNHLY, CDR2 FYNNEI, per germline. The CDR3 length is 12 residues. In DNA, the CDR3 is TGTGCCCCCCGGCGGGTGTCGGGTGAGCAGTTCTTC. Amino acids: CAPRRVSGEQFF.

The J gene is TRBJ2-2, the V gene TRBV25-1, with D perhaps TRBD1 (6 bases). CDR3 length: 15 amino acids. Deletions cut 1 base from V and 5 bases from J, with 11 bases between. Germline-derived CDR1 and CDR2 are MGHDK and SYGVNS. DNA of the CDR3: TGTGCCAGCAGTGAATCTGACAGGTTGACCGGGGAGCTGTTTTTT. Translated: CASSESDRLTGELFF.

This clone was seen just once. The chain uses TRBV6-6 and TRBJ2-7; D possibly corresponds to TRBD1 (6 bases). With 4 bases removed from V and 4 bases from J, the gap between germline ends came to 11 bases. The length of the CDR3 is 13 residues. The germline V gene has CDR1 MNHNY and CDR2 SVGAGI (reference sequence). The CDR3 protein is CASSSQGWYEQYF. The DNA for the CDR3 is TGTGCCAGCAGTTCTCAGGGGTGGTACGAGCAGTACTTC.

This clone appeared a few times. This rearrangement joins TRBV7-9 to TRBJ1-5, with D perhaps matching TRBD1 (6 bases). This CDR3 region has 14 residues. Trimming cost V 1 base and J 4 bases, with 8 bases left between them. Germline V lookup: CDR1 SEHNR, CDR2 FQNEAQ (reference sequence). The CDR3 region is CASSLGTANQPQHF. CDR3 coding DNA: TGTGCCAGCAGCTTAGGGACAGCTAATCAGCCCCAGCATTTT.

The chain carries TRBV28 and TRBJ1-4; 7 bases align to TRBD1. CDR3 length: 13 residues. The germline V gene has CDR1 MDHEN and CDR2 SYDVKM. V dropped 6 bases and J dropped 8; count of bases not matched to a gene: 6. The CDR3 here is CASRRQGLEKLFF. DNA for the CDR3: TGTGCCAGCAGAAGACAGGGTCTGGAAAAACTGTTTTTT.

This chain joins TRBV6-6 and TRBJ2-7; tentatively, D is TRBD2 (6 bases). V was trimmed by 3 bases and J by 5 bases, leaving 20 bases between them. Per the germline V gene, CDR1 is MNHNY and CDR2 is SVGAGI (reference sequence). The CDR3 covers 16 residues. The CDR3 reads CASSYFMGLKRHEQYF. For the CDR3, the DNA is TGTGCCAGCAGTTATTTCATGGGACTCAAGAGACACGAGCAGTACTTC.